The next 19 T cell receptor beta chains were all read from a single sample in a study of blood T cell repertoires in COVID-19. Data came from immunoSEQ multiplex PCR; TCRdb stores just in-frame clones and leaves some out. The sample lists roughly 40,000 clones, around nine tenths seen once, with 4.5% to 7% in the top ten. The specimen sequenced was peripheral blood. Source of these receptors: a human donor in a cohort sampled during active COVID-19.

The chain couples TRBV6-5 to TRBJ1-5; the match to TRBD1 covers 7 bases. CDR3 length: 15 amino acids. V shed 7 bases and J 3 bases; nucleotides not matched to a gene: 9. The germline V gene encodes CDR1 MNHEY and CDR2 SVGAGI. CDR3 bases: TGTGCCAGCAAGTTCCGGGACAGCCCCAATCAGCCCCAGCATTTT. This gives the protein CASKFRDSPNQPQHF.

The chain carries TRBV4-2 and TRBJ2-2, with 11 bases matching TRBD2. This CDR3 region has 18 residues. V dropped 0 bases and J dropped 0; count of bases not matched to a gene: 3. The germline gives CDR1 LGHNA, CDR2 YNFKEQ. This chain's CDR3 is CASSQEGLAVANTGELFF. The CDR3 DNA reads TGTGCCAGCAGCCAAGAGGGACTAGCGGTCGCGAACACCGGGGAGCTGTTTTTT.

The CDR3 loop reads CASSDPTDYGYTF. CDR3 nucleotides: TGTGCCAGCAGCGACCCGACAGACTATGGCTACACCTTC. The rearrangement uses TRBV12-3 or TRBV12-4 and TRBJ1-2, with a tentative D call TRBD1 (5 bases). The V and J ends lost 6 bases and 3 bases respectively, with 11 bases between them. The CDR3 is 13 amino acids.

V usage is TRBV30 and J usage is TRBJ2-7; the D is unclear. Deletions cut 1 base from V and 3 bases from J, with 7 bases between. CDR3 length: 12 amino acids. Germline V lookup: CDR1 GTSNPN, CDR2 SVGIG (reference sequence). CDR3 loop: CAWSGSIYEQYF. The CDR3 DNA sequence: TGTGCCTGGAGTGGGAGTATCTACGAGCAGTACTTC.

The chain couples TRBV7-2 to TRBJ2-3, with 7 nucleotides matching TRBD1. Germline V gene lookup returns CDR1 SGHTA and CDR2 FQGNSA. V shed 4 bases and J 2 bases; nucleotides not matched to a gene: 6. The CDR3 is 15 amino acids. Here the CDR3 DNA reads TGTGCCAGCAGCTCTCAGACAGGGAACACAGATACGCAGTATTTT. It yields the protein CASSSQTGNTDTQYF.

The chain has TRBV29-1 and TRBJ2-5; TRBD2 matches 9 bases. This CDR3 is built from 15 residues. J gave up 2 bases and V 7 bases, and 11 bases lay outside the gene matches. CDR1 is SQVTM and CDR2 is ANQGSEA in the germline V gene. CDR3 in amino acids: CSAKESGGLQETQYF. The CDR3 region has the DNA TGCAGCGCTAAGGAGAGCGGGGGGCTTCAAGAGACCCAGTACTTC.

The chain has TRBV5-5 and TRBJ1-6; D gene unclear. V lost 0 bases and J 7 bases, leaving 11 bases between the germline ends. CDR1 is SGHKS, CDR2 YYEKEE, per germline (reference sequence). This CDR3 comprises 15 residues. Here the CDR3 DNA reads TGTGCCAGCAGCTTGGACCCCGGGAGGAATTCACCCCTCCACTTT. It encodes CASSLDPGRNSPLHF.

The V call is TRBV28, the J call TRBJ1-2; unclear D gene. CDR1 MDHEN and CDR2 SYDVKM come from the germline V gene. This CDR3 region has 16 residues. V was trimmed by 4 bases and J by 1 base, leaving 16 bases between them. CDR3 in amino acids: CASSSLTDGLNYGYTF. The DNA of the CDR3 is TGTGCCAGCAGTTCTCTCACGGACGGACTTAACTATGGCTACACCTTC.

This clone was found a few times. The V and J genes are TRBV7-2 and TRBJ1-1; D gene unclear. V lost 4 bases to trimming and J lost 8 bases, with 17 bases between them. The germline CDR1 and CDR2 sequences are SGHTA and FQGNSA. The length of the CDR3 is 14 residues. The CDR3 spells CASSSSQIRLEAFF. CDR3 nucleotide sequence: TGTGCCAGCAGCTCGTCTCAAATTAGACTGGAAGCTTTCTTT.

The V and J genes are TRBV6-5 and TRBJ2-2, with 10 bases matching TRBD1. The CDR3 is made up of 15 amino acids. CDR1 MNHEY and CDR2 SVGAGI come from the germline V gene. Germline trimming cut 5 bases from V and 8 bases from J; bases unmatched to any gene: 8. Written as DNA, the CDR3 is TGTGCCAGCAGTACCGGGACAGGGGTTCCAGGGGAGCTGTTTTTT. Its protein is CASSTGTGVPGELFF.

The chain is built from TRBV23-1 and TRBJ2-7, with 9 bases identical to TRBD1. TRBV23-1 is treated as an ORF (open reading frame) with a function not yet certain. The junction had 8 bases not matched to a gene; V was cut back by 7 bases and J by 4 bases. The CDR3 extends over 14 amino acids. CDR3: CASIPGQGSYEQYF. For the CDR3, the DNA is TGCGCCAGCATTCCGGGACAGGGTTCTTACGAGCAGTACTTC.

The rearrangement uses TRBV5-4 and TRBJ1-6; D is perhaps TRBD1 (5 bases). CDR3 size: 15 residues. In germline, CDR1 is SGHNT, CDR2 YYREEE (reference sequence). The ends were cut back, 1 base at V and 1 base at J, with 6 bases in the middle. CDR3 bases: TGTGCCAGCAGCTTGCAGGGTTCCTATAATTCACCCCTCCACTTT. Translation gives CASSLQGSYNSPLHF.

This rearrangement joins TRBV3-1 (or the pseudogene TRBV3-2) to TRBJ1-6; 9 bases align to TRBD1. CDR3 length equals 14 residues. The V gene's germline CDR1 is LGHDT and CDR2 YNNKEL (reference sequence). V lost 5 bases and J lost 7; bases outside the gene matches: 3. In nucleotides, the CDR3 is TGTGCCAGCAGCTCAACAGGGGGCAATTCACCCCTCCACTTT. It translates to CASSSTGGNSPLHF.

The rearrangement uses TRBV5-1 and TRBJ2-3; the D gene is possibly TRBD2 (5 bases). The ends were cut back, 3 bases at V and 1 base at J, with 12 bases in the middle. The CDR3 loop spans 15 amino acids. Germline V gene lookup returns CDR1 SGHRS and CDR2 YFSETQ. The CDR3 reads CASSYGLDGTDTQYF. The CDR3 DNA sequence: TGCGCCAGCAGCTACGGACTTGACGGCACAGATACGCAGTATTTT.

There are a few counts of this clone. The rearrangement uses TRBV4-1 and TRBJ1-1; 7 bases agree with TRBD1. Trimming at V came to 7 bases and at J to 1 base, leaving 9 bases not matched to a gene. The length of the CDR3 is 15 residues. Germline V gene sequence: CDR1 MGHRA, CDR2 YSYEKL. The CDR3 coding sequence is TGCGCCAGCACCCTAGGGACAGCTTCGAACACTGAAGCTTTCTTT. It yields the protein CASTLGTASNTEAFF.

The chain uses TRBV23-1 and TRBJ2-3; D gene uncertain. TRBV23-1 is marked as an open reading frame, function uncertain. The CDR3 length is 11 residues. The V gene lost 8 bases and the J gene lost 3 bases, with 6 bases spanning the gap. In DNA, the CDR3 is TGCGCCAGCCCCCAGACAGATACGCAGTATTTT. Amino acid sequence: CASPQTDTQYF.

The chain recombines TRBV6-6 with TRBJ1-5, with D unresolved. In germline, CDR1 is MNHNY, CDR2 SVGAGI (reference sequence). This CDR3 region has 13 residues. Trimming removed 7 bases from V and 3 bases from J, with 10 bases in between. CDR3 DNA: TGTGCCAGCACCCTAGATTCCAATCAGCCCCAGCATTTT. This sequence encodes CASTLDSNQPQHF.

The chain couples TRBV5-8 to TRBJ2-3; TRBD2 is a possible D gene (6 bases). Deletions cut 4 bases from V and 1 base from J, with 13 bases between. Germline V lookup: CDR1 SGHTS, CDR2 YDEGEE. The length of the CDR3 is 15 residues. CDR3 residues: CASSPGERGTDTQYF. Written as DNA, the CDR3 is TGTGCCAGCAGCCCCGGGGAGCGGGGCACAGATACGCAGTATTTT. Full variable domain (missing parts from reference TRBV5-8 and TRBJ2-3): EAGVTQSPTHLIKTRGQQATLRCSPISGHTSVYWYQQALGLGLQFLLWYDEGEERNRGNFPPRFSGRQFPNYSSELNVNALELEDSALYLCASSPGERGTDTQYFGPGTRLTVL.

The chain couples TRBV19 to TRBJ2-7; 7 bases align to TRBD2. CDR1 and CDR2 from the germline V gene are LNHDA and SQIVND (reference sequence). The CDR3 is 17 amino acids. V shed 3 bases, J shed 0 bases, and the junction held 11 bases outside the gene matches. The CDR3 here is CASSMRSLAESSYEQYF. The CDR3 nucleotides are TGTGCCAGTAGTATGAGGTCGCTAGCGGAGAGCTCCTACGAGCAGTACTTC.